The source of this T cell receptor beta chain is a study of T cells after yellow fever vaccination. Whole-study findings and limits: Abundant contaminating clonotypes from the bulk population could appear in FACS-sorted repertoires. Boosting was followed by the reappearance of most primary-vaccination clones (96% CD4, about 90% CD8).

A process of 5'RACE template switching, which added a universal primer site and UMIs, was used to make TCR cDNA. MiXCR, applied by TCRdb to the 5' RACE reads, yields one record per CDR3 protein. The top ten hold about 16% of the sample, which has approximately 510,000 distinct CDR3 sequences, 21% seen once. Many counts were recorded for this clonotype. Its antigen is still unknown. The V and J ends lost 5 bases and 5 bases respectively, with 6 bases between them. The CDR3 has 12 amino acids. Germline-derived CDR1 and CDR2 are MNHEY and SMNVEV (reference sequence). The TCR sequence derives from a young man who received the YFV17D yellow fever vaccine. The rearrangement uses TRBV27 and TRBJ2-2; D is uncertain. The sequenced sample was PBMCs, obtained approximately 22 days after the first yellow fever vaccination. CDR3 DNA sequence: TGTGCCAGCAGTCTCCCTACCGGGGAGCTGTTTTTT. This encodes CASSLPTGELFF.